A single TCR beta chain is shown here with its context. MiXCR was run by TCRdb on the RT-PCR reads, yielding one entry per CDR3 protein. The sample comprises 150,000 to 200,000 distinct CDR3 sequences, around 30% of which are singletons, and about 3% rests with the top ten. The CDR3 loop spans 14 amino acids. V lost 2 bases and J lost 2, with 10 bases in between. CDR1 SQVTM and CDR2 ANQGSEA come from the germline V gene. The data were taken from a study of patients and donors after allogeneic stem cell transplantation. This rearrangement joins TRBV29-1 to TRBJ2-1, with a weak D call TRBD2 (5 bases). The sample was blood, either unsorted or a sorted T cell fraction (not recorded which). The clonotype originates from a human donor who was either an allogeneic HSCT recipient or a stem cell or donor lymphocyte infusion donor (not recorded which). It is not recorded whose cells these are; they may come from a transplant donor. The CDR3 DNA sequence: TGCAGCGTTGAACTAGCAGTAGCCTACAATGAGCAGTTCTTC. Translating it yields CSVELAVAYNEQFF.